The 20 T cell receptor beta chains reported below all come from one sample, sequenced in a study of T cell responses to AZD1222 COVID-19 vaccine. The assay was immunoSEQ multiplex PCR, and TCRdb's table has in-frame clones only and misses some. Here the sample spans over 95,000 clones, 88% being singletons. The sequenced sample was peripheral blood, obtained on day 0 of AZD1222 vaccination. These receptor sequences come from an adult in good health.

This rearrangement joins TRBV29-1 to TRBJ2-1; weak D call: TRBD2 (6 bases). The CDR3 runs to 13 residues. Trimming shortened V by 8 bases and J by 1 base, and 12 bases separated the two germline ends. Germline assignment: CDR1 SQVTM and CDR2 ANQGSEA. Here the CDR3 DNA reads TGCAGCTCTGGAGGGGTTTCCTACAATGAGCAGTTCTTC. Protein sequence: CSSGGVSYNEQFF.

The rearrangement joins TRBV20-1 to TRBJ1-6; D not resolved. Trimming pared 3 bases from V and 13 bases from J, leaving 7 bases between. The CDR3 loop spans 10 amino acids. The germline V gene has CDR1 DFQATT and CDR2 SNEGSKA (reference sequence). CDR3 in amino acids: CSASLLPLHF. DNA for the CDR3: TGCAGTGCTAGTCTTCTTCCCCTCCACTTT.

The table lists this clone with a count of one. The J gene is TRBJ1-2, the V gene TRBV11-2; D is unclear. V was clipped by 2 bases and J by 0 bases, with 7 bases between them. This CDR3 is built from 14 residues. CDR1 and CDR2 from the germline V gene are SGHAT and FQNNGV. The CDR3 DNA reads TGTGCCAGCAGCTTACAGGTAGCTAACTATGGCTACACCTTC. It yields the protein CASSLQVANYGYTF.

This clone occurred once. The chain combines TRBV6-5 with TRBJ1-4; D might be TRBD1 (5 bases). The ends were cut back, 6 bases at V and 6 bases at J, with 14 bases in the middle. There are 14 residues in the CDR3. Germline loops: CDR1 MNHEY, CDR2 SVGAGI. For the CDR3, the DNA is TGTGCCAGCAGCGATAATGACAGACATGAAAAACTGTTTTTT. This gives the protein CASSDNDRHEKLFF.

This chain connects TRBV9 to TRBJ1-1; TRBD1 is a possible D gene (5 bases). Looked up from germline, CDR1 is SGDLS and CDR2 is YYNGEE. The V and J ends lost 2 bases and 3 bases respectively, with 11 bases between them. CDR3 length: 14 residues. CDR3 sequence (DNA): TGTGCCAGCAGCGTTTTTCGGGGCGACACTGAAGCTTTCTTT. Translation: CASSVFRGDTEAFF.

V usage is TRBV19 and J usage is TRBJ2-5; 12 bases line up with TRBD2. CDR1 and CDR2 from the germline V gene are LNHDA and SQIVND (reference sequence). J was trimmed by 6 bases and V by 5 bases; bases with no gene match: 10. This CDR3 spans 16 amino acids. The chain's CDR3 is CASSLEKTSGRQTQYF. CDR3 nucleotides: TGTGCCAGTAGTCTGGAGAAGACTAGCGGGAGACAGACCCAGTACTTC.

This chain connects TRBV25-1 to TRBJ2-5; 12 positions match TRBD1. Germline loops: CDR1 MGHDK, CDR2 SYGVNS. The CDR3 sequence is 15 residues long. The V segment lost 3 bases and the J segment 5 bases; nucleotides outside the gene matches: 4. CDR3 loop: CASSEGQGAWETQYF. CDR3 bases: TGTGCCAGCAGTGAGGGACAGGGGGCTTGGGAGACCCAGTACTTC.

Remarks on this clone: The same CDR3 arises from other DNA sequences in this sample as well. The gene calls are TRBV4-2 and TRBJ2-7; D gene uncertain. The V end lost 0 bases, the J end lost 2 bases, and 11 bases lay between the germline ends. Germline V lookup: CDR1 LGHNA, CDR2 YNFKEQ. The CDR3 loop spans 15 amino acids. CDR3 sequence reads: CASSQDLAGAYEQYF. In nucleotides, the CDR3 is TGTGCCAGCAGCCAAGATTTGGCAGGAGCCTACGAGCAGTACTTC.

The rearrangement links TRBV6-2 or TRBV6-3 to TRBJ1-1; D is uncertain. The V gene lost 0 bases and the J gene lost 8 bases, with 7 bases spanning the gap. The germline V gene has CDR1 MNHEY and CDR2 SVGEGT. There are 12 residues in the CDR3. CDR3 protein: CASSYSPLEAFF. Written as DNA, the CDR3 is TGTGCCAGCAGTTACTCCCCCCTGGAAGCTTTCTTT.

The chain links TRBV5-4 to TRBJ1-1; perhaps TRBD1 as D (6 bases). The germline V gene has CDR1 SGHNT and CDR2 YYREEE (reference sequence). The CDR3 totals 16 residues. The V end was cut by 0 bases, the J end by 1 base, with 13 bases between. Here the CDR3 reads CASSLEGSRGNTEAFF. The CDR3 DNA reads TGTGCCAGCAGCTTGGAAGGAAGCAGGGGGAACACTGAAGCTTTCTTT.

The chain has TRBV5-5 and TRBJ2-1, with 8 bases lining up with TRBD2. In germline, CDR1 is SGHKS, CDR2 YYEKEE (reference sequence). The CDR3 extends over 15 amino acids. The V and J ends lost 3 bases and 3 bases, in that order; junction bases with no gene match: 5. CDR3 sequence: CASSSGLVNYNEQFF. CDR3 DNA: TGTGCCAGCAGCTCGGGACTAGTAAACTACAATGAGCAGTTCTTC. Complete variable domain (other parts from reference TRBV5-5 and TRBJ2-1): DAGVTQSPTHLIKTRGQQVTLRCSPISGHKSVSWYQQVLGQGPQFIFQYYEKEERGRGNFPDRFSARQFPNYSSELNVNALLLGDSALYLCASSSGLVNYNEQFFGPGTRLTVL.

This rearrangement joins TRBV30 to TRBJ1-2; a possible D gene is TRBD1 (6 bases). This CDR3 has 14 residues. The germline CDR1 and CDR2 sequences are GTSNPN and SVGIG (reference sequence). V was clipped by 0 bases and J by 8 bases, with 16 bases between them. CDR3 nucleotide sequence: TGTGCCTGGAGTGTACTGGGGGGGCGCTGGGGCTACACCTTC. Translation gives CAWSVLGGRWGYTF.

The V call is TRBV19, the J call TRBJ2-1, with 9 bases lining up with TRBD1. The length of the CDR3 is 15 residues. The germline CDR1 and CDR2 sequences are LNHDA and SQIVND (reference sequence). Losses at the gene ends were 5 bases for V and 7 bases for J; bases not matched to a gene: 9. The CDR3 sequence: CASSSPDRGRNEQFF. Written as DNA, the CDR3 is TGTGCCAGTAGTTCTCCGGACAGGGGAAGGAATGAGCAGTTCTTC.

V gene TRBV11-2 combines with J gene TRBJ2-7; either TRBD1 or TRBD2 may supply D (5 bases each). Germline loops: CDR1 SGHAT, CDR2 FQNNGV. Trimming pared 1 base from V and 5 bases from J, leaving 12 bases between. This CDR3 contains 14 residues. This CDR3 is CASSLGGPGDEQYF. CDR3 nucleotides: TGTGCCAGCAGCTTAGGGGGCCCCGGGGACGAGCAGTACTTC.

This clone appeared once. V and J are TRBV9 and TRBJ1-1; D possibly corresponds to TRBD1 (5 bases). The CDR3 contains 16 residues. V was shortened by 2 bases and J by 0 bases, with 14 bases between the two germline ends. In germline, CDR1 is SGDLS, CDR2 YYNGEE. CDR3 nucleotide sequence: TGTGCCAGCAGCGTTGACTCCGGGACTTTGAACACTGAAGCTTTCTTT. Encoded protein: CASSVDSGTLNTEAFF.

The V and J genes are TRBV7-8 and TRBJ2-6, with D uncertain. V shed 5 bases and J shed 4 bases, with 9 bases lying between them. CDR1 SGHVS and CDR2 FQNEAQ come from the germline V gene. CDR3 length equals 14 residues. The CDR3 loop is CASSEQAGANVLTF. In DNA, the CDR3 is TGTGCCAGCAGCGAGCAGGCGGGGGCCAACGTCCTGACTTTC.

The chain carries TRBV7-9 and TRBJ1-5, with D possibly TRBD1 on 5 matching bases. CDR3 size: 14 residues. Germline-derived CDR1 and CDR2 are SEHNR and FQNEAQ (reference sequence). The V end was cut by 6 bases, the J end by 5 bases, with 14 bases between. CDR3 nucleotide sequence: TGTGCCAGCAGTCTATCAGGGCGACATCAGCCCCAGCATTTT. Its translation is CASSLSGRHQPQHF.

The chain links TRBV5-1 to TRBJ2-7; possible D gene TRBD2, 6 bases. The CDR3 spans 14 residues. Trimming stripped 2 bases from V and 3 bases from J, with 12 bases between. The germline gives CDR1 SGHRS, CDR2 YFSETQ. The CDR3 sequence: CASSFGSGNYEQYF. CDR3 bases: TGCGCCAGCAGCTTCGGTAGCGGCAACTACGAGCAGTACTTC.

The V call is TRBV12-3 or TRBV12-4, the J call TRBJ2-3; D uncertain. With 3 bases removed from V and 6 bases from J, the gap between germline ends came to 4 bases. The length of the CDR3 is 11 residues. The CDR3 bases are TGTGCCAGCAGTTTCGTTGATACGCAGTATTTT. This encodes CASSFVDTQYF.

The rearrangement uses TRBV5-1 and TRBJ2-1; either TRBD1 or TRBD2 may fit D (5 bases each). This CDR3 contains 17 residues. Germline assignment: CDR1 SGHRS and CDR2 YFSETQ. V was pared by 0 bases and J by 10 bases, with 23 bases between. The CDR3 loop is CASSLGVQRGWVREQFF. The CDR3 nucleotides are TGCGCCAGCAGCTTGGGAGTGCAGAGGGGCTGGGTCCGGGAGCAGTTCTTC.